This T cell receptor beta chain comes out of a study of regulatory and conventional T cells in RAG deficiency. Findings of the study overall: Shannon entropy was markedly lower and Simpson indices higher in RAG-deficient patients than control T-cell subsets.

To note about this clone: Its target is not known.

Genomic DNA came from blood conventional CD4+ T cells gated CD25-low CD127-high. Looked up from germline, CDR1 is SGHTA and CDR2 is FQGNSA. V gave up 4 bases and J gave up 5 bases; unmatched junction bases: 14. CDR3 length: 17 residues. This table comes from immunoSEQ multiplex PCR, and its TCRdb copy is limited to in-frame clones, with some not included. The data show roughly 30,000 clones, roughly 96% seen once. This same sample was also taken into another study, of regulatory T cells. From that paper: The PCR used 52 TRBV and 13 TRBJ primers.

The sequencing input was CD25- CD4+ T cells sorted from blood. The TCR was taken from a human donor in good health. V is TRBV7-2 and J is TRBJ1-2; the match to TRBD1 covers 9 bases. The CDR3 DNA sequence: TGTGCCAGCAGCTCAGGACCAAGCGGGACAGGGACATATGGCTACACCTTC. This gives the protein CASSSGPSGTGTYGYTF.